These 2 T cell receptor beta chains share one sample of origin, sequenced in a study of identical twins. Each CDR3 protein is one row after TCRdb ran MiXCR on the 5' RACE reads. Of about 700,000 distinct CDR3 sequences in the sample, 8.5% to 9.5% were seen once. These data are also associated with another study on yellow fever vaccine responses in identical twins.

Specimen: PBMCs. The receptor set was obtained from a woman aged 18 to 35 in good health.

This clonotype came up many times. The chain couples TRBV9 to TRBJ2-4; 8 nucleotides match TRBD2. J was trimmed by 0 bases and V by 4 bases; bases with no gene match: 6. This CDR3 comprises 16 residues. Germline V gene data show CDR1 as SGDLS and CDR2 as YYNGEE. The CDR3 is CASSLRGGLAKNIQYF. CDR3 nucleotide sequence: TGTGCCAGCAGCCTACGGGGGGGGCTAGCCAAAAACATTCAGTACTTC.

This clonotype was seen at least ten times. This sequence joins TRBV29-1 and TRBJ2-3; D call uncertain. The CDR3 is made up of 14 amino acids. Per germline, CDR1 SQVTM and CDR2 ANQGSEA. V shed 7 bases and J shed 0 bases, with 14 bases lying between them. The CDR3 protein is CSAAPGFSTDTQYF. Here the CDR3 DNA reads TGCAGCGCTGCTCCTGGCTTTAGCACAGATACGCAGTATTTT.